Below, 14 T cell receptor beta chains from the same sample are listed, as sequenced in a study of response to subunit inactivated influenza vaccine (dated by TCRdb to between 2018 and 2020). Libraries were prepared through RT-PCR. Data came from an Illumina HiSeq 2500. TCRdb's own reprocessing of the public reads used fastp at Q25 and MiXCR and kept productive beta chains. Here each entry gathers all rows of one CDR3 protein and keeps the most common genes and DNA. Counted in this sample were roughly 570,000 distinct CDR3 sequences; 14% of them appeared once. Clones ranked in the top ten supply 11% of the sample. The source material was PBMCs from blood, sampled about 13 days after vaccination. Source of these receptors: a man aged 45-65 years who received an inactivated influenza vaccine. Donor details come from another sample of the same person, matched by shared clones.

The genes are TRBV28 and TRBJ2-1; 8 nucleotides align to TRBD2. Per germline, CDR1 MDHEN and CDR2 SYDVKM. V shed 6 bases, J shed 9 bases, and the junction held 10 bases outside the gene matches. The CDR3 totals 14 residues. This chain's CDR3 is CASRKSGSKLEQFF. The CDR3 region has the DNA TGTGCCAGCAGAAAAAGCGGGAGTAAACTTGAGCAGTTCTTC.

This clonotype was recorded a few times. This chain connects TRBV9 to TRBJ2-1, with D maybe TRBD2 (6 bases). V gave up 0 bases and J gave up 3 bases, with 16 bases separating them. The CDR3 sequence is 17 residues long. Germline values: CDR1 SGDLS, CDR2 YYNGEE. The CDR3 reads CASSVDGGPIHYNEQFF. The CDR3, as DNA: TGTGCCAGCAGCGTAGACGGGGGACCCATCCACTACAATGAGCAGTTCTTC.

The genes are TRBV20-1 and TRBJ2-1; 10 bases fit TRBD2. The CDR3 spans 16 residues. Germline CDR1 reads DFQATT; CDR2 reads SNEGSKA (reference sequence). Germline trimming cut 4 bases from V and 9 bases from J; bases unmatched to any gene: 15. The CDR3 loop is CSATAPTGLAGGEQFF. For the CDR3, the DNA is TGCAGTGCTACAGCACCCACAGGGTTAGCGGGAGGTGAGCAGTTCTTC.

V is TRBV7-9 and J is TRBJ2-7, with D perhaps matching TRBD2 (5 bases). Germline V CDR1 and CDR2: SEHNR, FQNEAQ (reference sequence). V was clipped by 1 base and J by 9 bases, with 19 bases between them. The CDR3 contains 15 residues. CDR3 amino acids: CASSLGAEVLRVQYF. CDR3 nucleotides: TGTGCCAGCAGCTTAGGGGCGGAGGTCCTTAGGGTGCAGTACTTC.

This chain connects TRBV20-1 to TRBJ2-1; 8 nucleotides match TRBD1. Germline assignment: CDR1 DFQATT and CDR2 SNEGSKA (reference sequence). The CDR3 contains 14 residues. V lost 1 base and J lost 14; bases outside the gene matches: 13. The CDR3, as DNA: TGCAGTGCTAGAGTATGGGGGGAGCCAGGGGGCGAGTTCTTC. Amino acid sequence: CSARVWGEPGGEFF.

The V gene is TRBV18, the J gene TRBJ1-1, with a weak D call TRBD1 (5 bases). Trimming pared 6 bases from V and 8 bases from J, leaving 13 bases between. The CDR3 covers 12 residues. Germline-derived CDR1 and CDR2 are KGHSH and LQKENI. This chain's CDR3 is CASSPAGGEAFF. The CDR3, as DNA: TGTGCCAGCTCTCCAGCCGGGGGAGAAGCTTTCTTT.

The chain carries TRBV7-2 and TRBJ1-5, with D unresolved. This CDR3 is 14 amino acids long. V was trimmed by 6 bases and J by 5 bases, leaving 14 bases between them. CDR1 and CDR2 from the germline V gene are SGHTA and FQGNSA. The CDR3 protein is CASSPKTGYQPQHF. The CDR3 DNA sequence: TGTGCCAGCAGTCCAAAAACGGGGTATCAGCCCCAGCATTTT.

The J gene is TRBJ2-7, the V gene TRBV10-3; D gene unclear. Germline V gene sequence: CDR1 ENHRY, CDR2 SYGVKD. V gave up 0 bases and J gave up 3 bases, with 9 bases separating them. This CDR3 has 14 residues. The CDR3 loop reads CAISESLGIYEQYF. CDR3 sequence (DNA): TGTGCCATCAGTGAGTCGTTAGGAATCTACGAGCAGTACTTC.

The table lists this clonotype with a few counts. The chain recombines TRBV5-1 with TRBJ1-1; possible D gene TRBD1, 6 bases. The CDR3 length is 16 residues. With 0 bases removed from V and 5 bases from J, the gap between germline ends came to 17 bases. CDR1 SGHRS and CDR2 YFSETQ come from the germline V gene. The CDR3 region is CASSLVGQKKNTEAFF. The CDR3 DNA reads TGCGCCAGCAGCTTGGTTGGACAGAAGAAGAATACTGAAGCTTTCTTT.

The V and J genes are TRBV7-2 and TRBJ2-1, with 9 bases matching TRBD1. The CDR3 has 16 residues. Germline CDR1 is SGHTA and CDR2 is FQGNSA. V lost 3 bases to trimming and J lost 2 bases; unmatched junction nucleotides: 5. The CDR3 sequence: CASSFRQGGTYNEQFF. CDR3 coding DNA: TGTGCCAGCAGCTTTCGACAGGGGGGAACCTACAATGAGCAGTTCTTC.

This clonotype was counted many times. The rearrangement uses TRBV5-1 and TRBJ1-3; no clear D. CDR1 and CDR2 from the germline V gene are SGHRS and YFSETQ. The V and J ends lost 3 bases and 0 bases respectively, with 10 bases between them. CDR3 length equals 15 residues. The CDR3 sequence is CASSSDGYSGNTIYF. CDR3 nucleotides: TGCGCCAGCAGCTCGGACGGCTACTCTGGAAACACCATATATTTT.

This clonotype has only one observation. The chain couples TRBV2 to TRBJ2-5; 10 bases align to TRBD2. V lost 5 bases and J lost 2; bases outside the gene matches: 11. Germline-derived CDR1 and CDR2 are SNHLY and FYNNEI. The CDR3 length is 17 residues. This CDR3 is CASSFQLGLAEQETQYF. The DNA for the CDR3 is TGTGCCAGCAGTTTTCAGCTAGGACTAGCGGAACAAGAGACCCAGTACTTC.

The chain recombines TRBV5-1 with TRBJ1-2; maybe TRBD1 (6 bases). Trimming removed 5 bases from V and 4 bases from J, with 12 bases in between. Germline loops: CDR1 SGHRS, CDR2 YFSETQ. The CDR3 contains 13 residues. This chain's CDR3 is CASRRGPPYGYTF. In DNA, the CDR3 is TGCGCCAGCAGACGGGGGCCTCCCTATGGCTACACCTTC.

This clonotype showed up just a few times. The CDR3 spells CASTHGTSSGDTQYF. In DNA, the CDR3 is TGTGCCAGCACCCACGGCACGTCCTCCGGCGATACGCAGTATTTT. The chain joins TRBV12-3 or TRBV12-4 to TRBJ2-3, with no clear D. V dropped 7 bases and J dropped 6 bases, with 20 bases sitting between them. The CDR3 has 15 amino acids.